This entry is about one TCR beta chain. PCR employed 60 Vbeta and 13 Jbeta primers. Clones were read by immunoSEQ multiplex PCR, and TCRdb kept only the in-frame ones, dropping some. This table has 150,000 to 200,000 clones, 76% appearing once. The source of the sample is a study of cytomegalovirus exposure and HLA in healthy donors. The germline V gene has CDR1 SGDLS and CDR2 YYNGEE. This CDR3 has 16 residues. The trim removed 6 bases at V and 1 base at J, leaving 12 bases unmatched. The chain employs TRBV9 and TRBJ1-2; TRBD1 agrees at 7 bases. This clonotype originated in a male donor in good health and CMV-seronegative. Sequencing input: PBMCs. DNA of the CDR3: TGTGCCAGCACCTCTTTTTCCAGGGGGGATAACTATGGCTACACCTTC. Its protein is CASTSFSRGDNYGYTF.